This T cell receptor beta chain stems from a study of control samples from healthy donors and cancer patients. Clones were read by immunoSEQ multiplex PCR, and TCRdb kept only the in-frame ones, dropping some. The sample includes more than 150,000 clones, about 94% seen only once; the top ten take 0.68%. This CDR3 is built from 16 residues. J gave up 6 bases and V 3 bases, and 10 bases lay outside the gene matches. Germline V gene data show CDR1 as KGHDR and CDR2 as SFDVKD. The receptor comes from a woman aged 25 to 45 in good health. The chain carries TRBV24-1 and TRBJ2-5; 9 bases are shared with TRBD1. The sample taken for sequencing was blood. CDR3 coding DNA: TGTGCCACCAGTGATCTAGGGACAGGGTTACAAAAGACCCAGTACTTC. It translates to CATSDLGTGLQKTQYF.